Each of the 9 T cell receptor beta chains below was sequenced from the same sample in a study of shared clonotypes between healthy human individuals. This table comes from immunoSEQ multiplex PCR, and its TCRdb copy is limited to in-frame clones, with some not included. This sample has approximately 510,000 clones, with 79% found just once. Sequenced material: PBMCs. The source of these receptors is a woman aged 40 to 50 in good health. Some clones in this sample may be carry-over from other donors' samples.

Regarding this clone: Different DNA sequences within this sample yield the same CDR3. The chain combines TRBV28 with TRBJ2-6; no clear D gene. This CDR3 has 14 residues. CDR1 and CDR2 (germline): MDHEN, SYDVKM. V was shortened by 6 bases and J by 0 bases, with 6 bases between the two germline ends. The CDR3 reads CASSYNSGANVLTF. CDR3 nucleotides: TGTGCCAGCAGCTACAACTCTGGGGCCAACGTCCTGACTTTC.

Worth noting for this clone: The same CDR3 arises from other DNA sequences in this sample as well. The gene calls are TRBV7-2 and TRBJ1-5, with D uncertain. Trimming removed 2 bases at V and 2 bases at J, with 4 bases between. This CDR3 has 13 amino acids. The V gene's germline CDR1 is SGHTA and CDR2 FQGNSA. The CDR3 DNA reads TGTGCCAGCAGCTTACAGGGCAATCAGCCCCAGCATTTT. Residues: CASSLQGNQPQHF.

Only a few counts were recorded for this clone. The V and J genes are TRBV27 and TRBJ1-2; D might be TRBD1 (6 bases). CDR1 MNHEY and CDR2 SMNVEV come from the germline V gene (reference sequence). Trimming stripped 5 bases from V and 5 bases from J, with 15 bases between. The CDR3 extends over 14 amino acids. The CDR3 sequence is CASSPRRGGYGYTF. The CDR3 nucleotides read TGTGCCAGCAGTCCCCGCAGGGGTGGATATGGCTACACCTTC.

This rearrangement joins TRBV7-9 to TRBJ1-1, with D unclear. Germline V gene sequence: CDR1 SEHNR, CDR2 FQNEAQ (reference sequence). The length of the CDR3 is 13 residues. V was shortened by 2 bases and J by 5 bases, with 9 bases between the two germline ends. CDR3 protein: CASSLPGWTEAFF. The CDR3 DNA is TGTGCCAGCAGCTTACCGGGATGGACTGAAGCTTTCTTT. The whole variable domain, filled in from reference TRBV7-9 and TRBJ1-1, reads DTGVSQNPRHKITKRGQNVTFRCDPISEHNRLYWYRQTLGQGPEFLTYFQNEAQLEKSRLLSDRFSAERPKGSFSTLEIQRTEQGDSAMYLCASSLPGWTEAFFGQGTRLTVV.

This sequence joins TRBV7-9 and TRBJ2-3, with D unclear. The CDR3 is made up of 16 amino acids. Germline CDR1 reads SEHNR; CDR2 reads FQNEAQ (reference sequence). V lost 2 bases and J 1 base, leaving 13 bases between the germline ends. CDR3: CASSLNRVVRTDTQYF. CDR3 in DNA: TGTGCCAGCAGCTTAAATCGGGTTGTCCGCACAGATACGCAGTATTTT.

The chain joins TRBV7-2 to TRBJ2-7; D is unresolved. The CDR3 totals 14 residues. Germline V gene data show CDR1 as SGHTA and CDR2 as FQGNSA. V was cut by 1 base and J by 0 bases, with 7 bases left in between. The CDR3 DNA follows: TGTGCCAGCAGCTTAGACTTTCTCTCCTACGAGCAGTACTTC. Its translation: CASSLDFLSYEQYF.

As to this clone: This CDR3 is also generated by other DNA sequences in the sample. The V and J genes are TRBV7-2 and TRBJ1-1; no definite D call. The germline gives CDR1 SGHTA, CDR2 FQGNSA. V was trimmed by 5 bases and J by 3 bases, leaving 10 bases between them. CDR3 length: 13 residues. The CDR3 nucleotides read TGTGCCAGCAGCCCGAGGCGAGACACTGAAGCTTTCTTT. Its translation is CASSPRRDTEAFF. The full variable domain, its missing parts supplied by reference TRBV7-2 and TRBJ1-1, is GAGVSQSPSNKVTEKGKDVELRCDPISGHTALYWYRQSLGQGLEFLIYFQGNSAPDKSGLPSDRFSAERTGGSVSTLTIQRTQQEDSAVYLCASSPRRDTEAFFGQGTRLTVV.

Ten or more counts support this clone. This chain joins TRBV6-5 and TRBJ2-7, with TRBD2 as a possible D gene (6 bases). Trimming stripped 6 bases from V and 1 base from J, with 13 bases between. The CDR3 loop spans 14 amino acids. Germline V gives CDR1 MNHEY, CDR2 SVGAGI. CDR3 bases: TGTGCCAGCAGGGTAGCGGAGCTATCCTACGAGCAGTACTTC. Translated: CASRVAELSYEQYF.

This clone was found once. The chain couples TRBV19 to TRBJ2-4; TRBD1 matches 10 bases. Germline CDR1 and CDR2: LNHDA and SQIVND (reference sequence). The CDR3 is 19 amino acids. J gave up 1 base and V 0 bases, and 9 bases lay outside the gene matches. The CDR3 nucleotides read TGTGCCAGTAGTATAGACCCCCTTGGACAGGGGGTTGCCAAAAACATTCAGTACTTC. Translated: CASSIDPLGQGVAKNIQYF.